This T cell receptor beta chain stems from a study of a mutant IDH1 vaccine in newly diagnosed glioma. Background on the study: Patients were started on vaccination 4-6 weeks after radiotherapy alone, or with temozolomide cycles.

Notes on the study in general: Any relationship between pseudoprogression and changes in top peripheral T cell clonotypes seemed absent.

Sequencing was performed with immunoSEQ multiplex PCR; in TCRdb, only in-frame clones are kept and a portion is missing. The table records about 69,000 clones, 70% to 90% of them present only once. CDR1 is MNHEY, CDR2 SMNVEV, per germline (reference sequence). The length of the CDR3 is 16 residues. V lost 2 bases and J 0 bases, leaving 12 bases between the germline ends. The time point is: week 35, safety follow-up. A single vaccine dose contained 300 ug of mutant IDH1 20-mer peptide, and topical imiquimod was used with it. The study gave patients eight vaccinations in weeks 1, 3, 5, 7, 11, 15, 19, 23. In the case of this clone: The antigen remains undetermined.

The clonotype comes from a young man with glioma. The chain recombines TRBV27 with TRBJ2-3; TRBD2 is a possible D gene (6 bases). The source material was PBMCs, sampled from a glioma patient whose treatment included an IDH1 peptide vaccine. For the CDR3, the DNA is TGTGCCAGCAGTTTAGGTAGCGGCGTTAGCACAGATACGCAGTATTTT. Protein sequence: CASSLGSGVSTDTQYF.